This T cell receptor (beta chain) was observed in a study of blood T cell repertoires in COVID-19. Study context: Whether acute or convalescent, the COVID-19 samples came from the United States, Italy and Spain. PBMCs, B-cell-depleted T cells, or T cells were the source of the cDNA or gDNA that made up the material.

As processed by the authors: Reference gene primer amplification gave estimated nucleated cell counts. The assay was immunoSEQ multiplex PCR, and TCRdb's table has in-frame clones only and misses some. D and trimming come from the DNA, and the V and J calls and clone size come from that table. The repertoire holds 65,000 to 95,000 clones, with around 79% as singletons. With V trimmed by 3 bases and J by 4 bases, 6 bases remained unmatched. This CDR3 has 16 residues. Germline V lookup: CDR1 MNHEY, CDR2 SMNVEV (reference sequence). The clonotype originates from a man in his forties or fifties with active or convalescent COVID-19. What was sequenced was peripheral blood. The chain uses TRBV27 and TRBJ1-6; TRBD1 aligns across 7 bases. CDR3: CASSFVGGQYNSPLHF. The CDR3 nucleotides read TGTGCCAGCAGTTTCGTTGGGGGACAGTATAATTCACCCCTCCACTTT.